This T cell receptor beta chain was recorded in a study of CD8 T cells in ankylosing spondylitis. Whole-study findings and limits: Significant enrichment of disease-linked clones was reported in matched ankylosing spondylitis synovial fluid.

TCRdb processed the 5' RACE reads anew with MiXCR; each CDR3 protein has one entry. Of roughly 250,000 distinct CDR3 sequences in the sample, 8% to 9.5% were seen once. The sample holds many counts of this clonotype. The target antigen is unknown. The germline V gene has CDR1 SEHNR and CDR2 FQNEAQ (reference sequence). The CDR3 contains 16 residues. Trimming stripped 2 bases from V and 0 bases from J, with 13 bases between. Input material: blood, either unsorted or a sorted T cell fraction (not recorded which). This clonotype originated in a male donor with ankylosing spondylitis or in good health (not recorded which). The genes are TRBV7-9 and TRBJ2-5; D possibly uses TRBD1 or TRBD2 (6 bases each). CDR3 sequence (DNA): TGTGCCAGCAGCTTACAGGGGCGGGGTTACCAAGAGACCCAGTACTTC. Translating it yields CASSLQGRGYQETQYF.